The next 12 T cell receptor beta chains were all read from a single sample in a study of T cells in Graves' hyperthyroidism and ophthalmopathy (dated by TCRdb to the late 2010s). Library preparation employed multiplex PCR. Sequencing instrument: Illumina HiSeq 2000. Amplification of TCR beta CDR3 regions was carried out from RNA transcripts. The TCR CDR3 was subjected to a first round of RT-PCR using the HTBI primer set and the Qiagen OneStep RT-PCR kit. The public sequencing data were trimmed at Q25 with fastp and processed into clonotypes with MiXCR by TCRdb, which kept only in-frame beta chains. When rows share a CDR3 protein, they turn into one entry using the most common DNA and genes. The sample table contains around 760,000 distinct CDR3 sequences; only one count was recorded for 30% to 40% of them. The top ten constitute roughly 30% of the sample. The sample comprised blood. The receptors stem from a woman aged 35 to 49 with Graves' hyperthyroidism.

The chain carries TRBV27 and TRBJ2-7; 10 nucleotides align to TRBD1. Germline V gives CDR1 MNHEY, CDR2 SMNVEV (reference sequence). With V trimmed by 4 bases and J by 2 bases, 8 bases remained unmatched. CDR3 length: 16 residues. The CDR3 DNA reads as TGTGCCAGCAGTTCCCTCGGGACAGGGGTAACCTACGAGCAGTACTTC. Translation: CASSSLGTGVTYEQYF.

With regard to this clonotype: The conserved phenylalanine or tryptophan is not found at the CDR3 terminus, so this likely reflects a read error. This chain uses TRBV7-3 with TRBJ1-1; D gene unclear. Between the trimmed V and J ends, which lost 6 bases and 10 bases, there was a span of 15 bases. CDR3 length: 12 residues. Germline CDR1 is SGHTA and CDR2 is FQGTGA. CDR3 DNA: TGTGCCAGCAGTTTTGAAGGGCTCGGAGCTTTCTCT. Its protein product is CASSFEGLGAFS.

The rearrangement uses TRBV20-1 and TRBJ2-3; D call uncertain. The V gene's germline CDR1 is DFQATT and CDR2 SNEGSKA (reference sequence). The CDR3 has 16 residues. V lost 6 bases and J 0 bases, leaving 19 bases between the germline ends. CDR3 in DNA: TGCAGTGCCGACGGACGGGCTCTCCTTAGCACAGATACGCAGTATTTT. Translated, it gives CSADGRALLSTDTQYF.

Many counts were recorded for this clonotype. V is TRBV5-5 and J is TRBJ2-5; 7 bases are a match to TRBD2. Trimming cost V 0 bases and J 5 bases; bases outside gene matches: 4. The CDR3 consists of 14 residues. Germline assignment: CDR1 SGHKS and CDR2 YYEKEE (reference sequence). CDR3 residues: CASSLVRGKETQYF. In DNA form, the CDR3 reads TGTGCCAGCAGCTTGGTGCGGGGGAAGGAGACCCAGTACTTC.

The chain recombines TRBV11-2 with TRBJ1-2; 8 positions agree with TRBD1. The CDR3 is made up of 13 amino acids. Per the germline V gene, CDR1 is SGHAT and CDR2 is FQNNGV. Trimming removed 8 bases from V and 6 bases from J; junction bases left unmatched: 8. The CDR3 protein is CASSLTGDDGYTF. The CDR3 nucleotides read TGTGCCAGCTCACTGACAGGGGATGATGGCTACACCTTC. Looking up the rest from reference TRBV11-2 and TRBJ1-2 gives the full variable domain: EAGVAQSPRYKIIEKRQSVAFWCNPISGHATLYWYQQILGQGPKLLIQFQNNGVVDDSQLPKDRFSAERLKGVDSTLKIQPAKLEDSAVYLCASSLTGDDGYTFGSGTRLTVV.

This clonotype was counted ten times or more. The V call is TRBV20-1, the J call TRBJ1-1, with D perhaps matching TRBD1 (5 bases). The germline V gene has CDR1 DFQATT and CDR2 SNEGSKA (reference sequence). This CDR3 comprises 13 residues. Trimming stripped 7 bases from V and 5 bases from J, with 17 bases between. The CDR3 protein is CSGGESHRTEAFF. In DNA form, the CDR3 reads TGCAGTGGTGGGGAGTCTCACAGGACTGAAGCTTTCTTT.

The chain recombines TRBV7-2 with TRBJ1-2; D is perhaps TRBD1 (6 bases). V lost 5 bases, J lost 7 bases, and 17 bases lay in between. The CDR3 totals 14 residues. The germline CDR1 and CDR2 sequences are SGHTA and FQGNSA. The CDR3 DNA is TGTGCCAGCAGCCCGGATGGGGGCGCGGGTGGCTACACCTTC. The encoded protein is CASSPDGGAGGYTF.

About this clonotype itself: No conserved phenylalanine or tryptophan is present at the end of the CDR3, so a read error is the likely explanation. The chain joins TRBV6-5 to TRBJ1-1; the D gene is possibly TRBD1 (5 bases). This CDR3 spans 16 amino acids. Germline CDR1 and CDR2: MNHEY and SVGAGI. V shed 2 bases and J shed 5 bases, with 18 bases lying between them. The CDR3 coding sequence is TGTGCCAGCAGTTACGACAGCCTTCCTCTGGGGACTGAAGCTTTCTAT. This encodes CASSYDSLPLGTEAFY.

This clonotype was recorded many times. The V gene is TRBV12-3 or TRBV12-4, the J gene TRBJ2-7; D tentatively reads TRBD1 or TRBD2 (5 bases each). The CDR3 is 12 amino acids. V was clipped by 5 bases and J by 6 bases, with 11 bases between them. This CDR3 is CASSPQGAEQYF. The CDR3 nucleotides are TGTGCCAGCAGTCCCCAGGGAGCCGAGCAGTACTTC.

As for this clonotype: A much larger clone sits a single nucleotide away, making a read error possible. The chain employs TRBV5-1 and TRBJ2-7, with 9 nucleotides matching TRBD2. Germline lookup yields CDR1 SGHRS and CDR2 YFSETQ. The CDR3 totals 15 residues. The CDR3 bases are TGTGCCAGCAGCTTAACGGGCGGGGGGGCCTACGAGCAGTACTTC. Encoded protein: CASSLTGGGAYEQYF.

At least ten counts were recorded for this clonotype. The chain uses TRBV9 and TRBJ1-6, with TRBD1 as a possible D gene (5 bases). The V end was cut by 8 bases, the J end by 10 bases, with 19 bases between. The CDR3 is made up of 14 amino acids. Germline V CDR1 and CDR2: SGDLS, YYNGEE. The CDR3 DNA reads TGTGCCAGAATTAAGGCAGGGATGGGCTCACCCCTCCACTTT. As protein: CARIKAGMGSPLHF.

The chain has TRBV5-1 and TRBJ1-2; 7 nucleotides line up with TRBD1. The J segment lost 2 bases and the V segment lost 4 bases, leaving 5 bases of the junction unmatched. Germline CDR1 reads SGHRS; CDR2 reads YFSETQ. The CDR3 covers 14 residues. CDR3 sequence (DNA): TGCGCCAGCAGCCTGACAGGGTACAACTATGGCTACACCTTC. Its protein is CASSLTGYNYGYTF.